These T cell receptor beta chains were read from a single sample in a study of CD8 T cells in Susac syndrome. TCRdb recomputed calls from the immunoSEQ multiplex PCR reads with MiXCR, one row per CDR3 protein. The sample holds about 130,000 distinct CDR3 sequences, over 90% seen once. The sequenced sample consisted of CD8+ T cells from PBMCs. The source of these receptors is a human donor with Susac syndrome. Each CDR3 is given with its conserved first and last residue. The D gene is left open where the match is weak. Not every row has a clone size; where given, it reads once, few, many or a size class.

D	V	J	size	CDR3	DNA
-	TRBV9	TRBJ2-1	-	CASSVNGNEQFF	TGTGCCAGCAGCGTAAATGGGAATGAGCAGTTCTTC
-	TRBV12-3/TRBV12-4	TRBJ1-1	-	CASSFTSGEAAFF	TGTGCCAGCAGTTTTACCTCCGGAGAGGCCGCTTTCTTT
TRBD2	TRBV4-1	TRBJ2-7	-	CASSQDGLAGGPPGF	TGCGCCAGCAGCCAAGACGGACTAGCGGGAGGGCCGCCGGGCTTC
-	TRBV28	TRBJ1-2	-	CASSLFPRAGKGYTF	TGTGCCAGCAGTTTGTTCCCAAGGGCAGGGAAAGGCTACACCTTC
TRBD2	TRBV4-1	TRBJ2-1	-	CASSPTQQGLATIEQFF	TGCGCCAGCAGCCCCACTCAGCAGGGACTAGCAACTATCGAGCAGTTCTTC
-	TRBV12-3/TRBV12-4	TRBJ1-5	-	CASSLEGPNQPQHF	TGTGCCAGCAGTTTAGAAGGGCCGAATCAGCCCCAGCATTTT
TRBD2	TRBV2	TRBJ2-1	-	CASSEGGGYSYNEQFF	TGTGCCAGCAGTGAAGGCGGGGGGTACTCCTACAATGAGCAGTTCTTC
-	TRBV11-1	TRBJ2-2	-	CASSVSSNTGELFF	TGTGCCAGCAGCGTCAGCTCGAACACCGGGGAGCTGTTTTTT
-	TRBV28	TRBJ2-7	-	CASSFPFREQYF	TGTGCCAGCAGTTTCCCTTTTCGCGAGCAATACTTC
TRBD2	TRBV12-3/TRBV12-4	TRBJ2-1	-	CASPMGAGGPGRFF	TGTGCCAGTCCCATGGGCGCGGGAGGGCCGGGGCGGTTCTTC
TRBD1	TRBV27	TRBJ2-2	-	CASSDREDTGELFF	TGTGCCAGCAGCGACAGGGAAGACACCGGGGAGCTGTTTTTT
TRBD2	TRBV7-9	TRBJ2-3	-	CASGSGLAGKGGTDTQYF	TGTGCCAGCGGTTCTGGACTAGCGGGAAAGGGAGGCACAGATACGCAGTATTTT
-	TRBV7-9	TRBJ1-1	-	CASIPGELAGNTEAFF	TGTGCCAGCATTCCCGGGGAACTAGCGGGGAACACTGAAGCTTTCTTT
TRBD1	TRBV30	TRBJ1-2	-	CACPAGQIGGYTF	TGTGCCTGCCCGGCGGGACAGATAGGTGGCTACACCTTC
-	TRBV27	TRBJ1-4	-	CASSLPGQGEKLFF	TGTGCCAGCAGTTTACCAGGGCAGGGCGAAAAACTGTTTTTT
-	TRBV24-1	TRBJ2-1	-	CATSDFTGEQFF	TGTGCCACCAGTGATTTTACAGGGGAGCAGTTCTTC
-	TRBV5-5	TRBJ2-1	-	CASSLAAGVDEQFF	TGTGCCAGCAGCTTGGCCGCAGGTGTGGATGAGCAGTTCTTC
TRBD1	TRBV6-5	TRBJ1-1	-	CATRGQGPNTEAFF	TGTGCCACGCGGGGACAGGGACCGAACACTGAAGCTTTCTTT
-	TRBV12-2	TRBJ1-1	-	CASRSSDRGNTEAFF	TGTGCAAGTCGCTCGTCAGATAGGGGGAACACTGAAGCTTTCTTT
-	TRBV12-3/TRBV12-4	TRBJ2-1	few	CASSPGPNEQFF	TGTGCCAGCAGTCCGGGGCCCAATGAGCAGTTCTTC
-	TRBV9	TRBJ1-1	once	CASSVGGDILNTEAFF	TGTGCCAGCAGCGTAGGAGGAGATATTCTGAACACTGAAGCTTTCTTT
TRBD2	TRBV5-4	TRBJ2-7	-	CASSLSLAGGSSYEQYF	TGTGCCAGCAGCTTGAGCCTAGCGGGAGGTTCCTCCTACGAGCAGTACTTC
-	TRBV7-9	TRBJ2-3	-	CASSPYTDTQYF	TGTGCCAGCAGCCCTTACACAGATACGCAGTATTTT
TRBD1	TRBV2	TRBJ1-1	once	CASIPFRDRGYTEAFF	TGTGCCAGCATCCCATTCCGGGACAGGGGATACACTGAAGCTTTCTTT
-	TRBV29-1	TRBJ2-6	-	CSIEGPGRILSGANVLTF	TGCAGCATAGAAGGACCGGGACGAATCCTCTCTGGGGCCAACGTCCTGACTTTC
TRBD2	TRBV7-3	TRBJ2-1	-	CASSHNVGTTGTSGKYNEQFF	TGTGCCAGCAGCCATAACGTAGGGACCACCGGGACTAGCGGAAAGTACAATGAGCAGTTCTTC
-	TRBV3-1	TRBJ1-4	-	CASSQDSGPNEKLFF	TGTGCCAGCAGCCAAGATTCAGGGCCTAATGAAAAACTGTTTTTT
-	TRBV11-2	TRBJ1-1	-	CASSLGRTGGVNTEAFF	TGTGCCAGCAGCTTGGGCCGGACCGGGGGGGTGAACACTGAAGCTTTCTTT
-	TRBV28	TRBJ1-1	few	CASSLSVSMNTEAFF	TGTGCCAGCAGTTTGTCTGTCAGCATGAACACTGAAGCTTTCTTT
-	TRBV2	TRBJ1-1	-	CASSEGTPEAFF	TGTGCCAGCAGTGAAGGTACCCCTGAAGCTTTCTTT
-	TRBV13	TRBJ2-7	-	CASSLSGGDEQYF	TGTGCCAGCAGCTTATCAGGTGGGGACGAGCAGTACTTC
TRBD2	TRBV11-1	TRBJ2-7	once	CASSAGSGGPSYEQYF	TGTGCCAGCAGCGCGGGTAGCGGGGGTCCCTCCTACGAGCAGTACTTC
-	TRBV28	TRBJ2-7	-	CASSPGLVSSYEQYF	TGTGCCAGCAGTCCGGGACTGGTGAGCTCCTACGAGCAGTACTTC
-	TRBV13	TRBJ2-5	-	CASSERGAMETQYF	TGTGCCAGCAGCGAAAGGGGTGCCATGGAGACCCAGTACTTC
TRBD1	TRBV28	TRBJ1-1	-	CASNQQGVEAFF	TGTGCCAGCAACCAACAGGGGGTGGAAGCTTTCTTT
-	TRBV12-3/TRBV12-4	TRBJ2-5	-	CASSFFQETQYF	TGTGCCAGCAGTTTCTTCCAAGAGACCCAGTACTTC
TRBD1	TRBV13	TRBJ2-1	-	CASSLPGQGSVYNEQFF	TGTGCCAGCAGCTTACCGGGACAGGGATCGGTCTACAATGAGCAGTTCTTC
TRBD1	TRBV7-6	TRBJ2-2	-	CASSLSRYRGNTGELFF	TGTGCCAGCAGCTTAAGTCGTTACAGGGGGAACACCGGGGAGCTGTTTTTT
-	TRBV29-1	TRBJ1-2	-	CSVKVSNYGYTF	TGCAGCGTTAAAGTTAGTAACTATGGCTACACCTTC
-	TRBV7-8	TRBJ1-1	-	CASILRQGQIGGNTEAFF	TGTGCCAGCATCCTTAGGCAGGGGCAAATAGGGGGGAACACTGAAGCTTTCTTT
TRBD1	TRBV9	TRBJ1-5	once	CASSVGAGGQPQHF	TGTGCCAGCAGCGTAGGGGCAGGGGGGCAGCCCCAGCATTTT
-	TRBV7-2	TRBJ2-1	-	CASSFPETGTTGNEQFF	TGTGCCAGCAGTTTCCCAGAAACCGGGACGACCGGAAATGAGCAGTTCTTC
TRBD2	TRBV19	TRBJ2-3	-	CATTSREESTDTQYF	TGTGCCACCACTTCCCGGGAGGAAAGCACAGATACGCAGTATTTT
-	TRBV27	TRBJ1-5	-	CASSLWVDQPQHF	TGTGCCAGCAGTTTATGGGTGGATCAGCCCCAGCATTTT
TRBD1	TRBV9	TRBJ2-7	-	CASSEGDRDGQYF	TGTGCCAGCAGCGAGGGGGACAGGGATGGGCAGTACTTC
-	TRBV3-1	TRBJ1-2	-	CASSQAMDLTGYTF	TGTGCCAGCAGCCAGGCGATGGACCTTACGGGCTACACCTTC
-	TRBV5-8	TRBJ1-4	-	CASSFGQTTNEKLFF	TGTGCCAGCAGCTTTGGACAGACAACTAATGAAAAACTGTTTTTT
-	TRBV29-1	TRBJ1-2	-	CSVEELDGYTF	TGCAGCGTTGAAGAGCTAGATGGCTACACCTTC
-	TRBV5-4	TRBJ1-4	-	CASSLVGDGDEKLFF	TGTGCCAGCAGCTTGGTGGGGGACGGGGATGAAAAACTGTTTTTT
-	TRBV27	TRBJ2-3	few	CASSLTGDTQYF	TGTGCCAGCAGTTTGACGGGAGATACGCAGTATTTT
-	TRBV2	TRBJ1-2	-	CASPEGGTNYGYTF	TGTGCCAGCCCTGAAGGGGGTACCAACTATGGCTACACCTTC
-	TRBV19	TRBJ2-7	-	CASSIVPGPYEQYF	TGTGCCAGTAGTATAGTTCCAGGACCTTACGAGCAGTACTTC
-	TRBV20-1	TRBJ2-7	-	CSARVVSSYEQYF	TGCAGTGCCCGAGTGGTCTCATCCTACGAGCAGTACTTC
TRBD2	TRBV7-8	TRBJ2-3	-	CASSLVGLADTQYF	TGTGCCAGCAGCTTAGTAGGACTAGCAGATACGCAGTATTTT
TRBD2	TRBV5-1	TRBJ2-7	-	CASSSPGHPGLADYEQYF	TGCGCCAGCAGCTCACCGGGACACCCGGGACTAGCGGACTACGAGCAGTACTTC
-	TRBV28	TRBJ2-7	once	CASRQISSYEQYF	TGTGCCAGCAGACAGATCTCCTCCTACGAGCAGTACTTC
-	TRBV19	TRBJ1-1	-	CAGKTGNTEAFF	TGTGCCGGCAAGACAGGGAACACTGAAGCTTTCTTT
-	TRBV30	TRBJ1-1	-	CAYGGGTEAFF	TGTGCCTATGGGGGGGGCACTGAAGCTTTCTTT